Reported below is one T cell receptor beta chain. This sample is drawn from a study of Ad26.COV2.S vaccination and SARS-CoV-2 variants. V lost 10 bases to trimming and J lost 3 bases, with 16 bases between them. Looked up from germline, CDR1 is MNHEY and CDR2 is SMNVEV (reference sequence). The CDR3 runs to 13 residues. Treatment noted: around 19 received Ad26.COV2.S at low or high dose, single or two shots; about 5 received placebo; per-sample allocation not given. Each sample was drawn 63 days after the first injection (of vaccine or placebo). The assay was immunoSEQ multiplex PCR, and TCRdb's table has in-frame clones only and misses some. The profile shows 320,000 or so clones, 85% to 90% of them singletons.

Here the sequenced sample was peripheral blood, taken in a trial of Ad26.COV2.S vaccine versus placebo. This chain joins TRBV27 and TRBJ2-7; TRBD2 might be the D (6 bases). This TCR came from a person aged 18-65 years who received the Ad26.COV2.S COVID-19 vaccine or a placebo. CDR3 amino acids: CATRGIKDYEQYF. In DNA form, the CDR3 reads TGTGCCACTCGGGGGATTAAGGACTACGAGCAGTACTTC.